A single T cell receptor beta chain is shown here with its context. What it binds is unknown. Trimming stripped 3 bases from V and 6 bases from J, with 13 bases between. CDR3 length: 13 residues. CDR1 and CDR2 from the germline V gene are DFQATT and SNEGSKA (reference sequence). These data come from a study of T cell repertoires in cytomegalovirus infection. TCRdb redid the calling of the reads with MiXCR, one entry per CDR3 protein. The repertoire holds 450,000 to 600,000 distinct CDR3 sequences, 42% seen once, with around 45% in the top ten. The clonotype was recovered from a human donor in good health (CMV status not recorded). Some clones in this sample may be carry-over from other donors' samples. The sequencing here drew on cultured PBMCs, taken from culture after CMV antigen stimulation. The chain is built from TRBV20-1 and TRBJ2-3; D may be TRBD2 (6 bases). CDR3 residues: CSASGGVRDTQYF. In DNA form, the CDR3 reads TGCAGTGCTAGCGGAGGGGTCCGGGATACGCAGTATTTT.